A selection of T cell receptor beta chains follows, all from one sample in a study of T-cell reconstitution after alpha-beta-depleted transplantation in children. TCRdb itself ran the PCR reads through MiXCR, one entry per CDR3 protein. The data contain about 420,000 distinct CDR3 sequences, about 17% of them seen just once; the ten biggest clones take up 25% to 30%. The specimen was PBMCs, mostly from graft donor cells, collected 360 days after TCRalphabeta/CD19-depleted stem cell transplant. The receptors come from a boy in the first two years of life who had a stem cell transplant for Wiskott-Aldrich syndrome, so the T cells may come from the graft donor. CDR3s include the opening cysteine and the closing phenylalanine or tryptophan. The order of the fields is V gene, clone size, D gene, J gene, CDR3 protein, CDR3 DNA. A D gene is named only where the DNA matches it firmly. Not all rows give a size; the values are once, few, many and, for expanded clones, a class.

v_call: TRBV19; clone_size: once; d_call: TRBD2; j_call: TRBJ2-1; cdr3_aa: CAITPRGGGDYNEQFF; cdr3_nt: TGTGCCATTACACCCCGAGGCGGGGGAGACTACAATGAGCAGTTCTTC
v_call: TRBV20-1; clone_size: -; d_call: -; j_call: TRBJ1-1; cdr3_aa: CSARWAGNTEAFF; cdr3_nt: TGCAGTGCTAGATGGGCAGGGAACACTGAAGCTTTCTTT
v_call: TRBV15; clone_size: few; d_call: TRBD1; j_call: TRBJ2-1; cdr3_aa: CATTQFNGQGANEQFF; cdr3_nt: TGTGCCACCACCCAGTTCAACGGACAGGGGGCGAATGAGCAGTTCTTC
v_call: TRBV4-3; clone_size: -; d_call: -; j_call: TRBJ1-4; cdr3_aa: CASSQYDNHNEKLFF; cdr3_nt: TGCGCCAGCAGCCAATATGATAACCATAATGAAAAACTGTTTTTT
v_call: TRBV18; clone_size: once; d_call: -; j_call: TRBJ2-2; cdr3_aa: CASSPLGQNTGELFF; cdr3_nt: TGTGCCAGCTCACCACTCGGGCAGAACACCGGGGAGCTGTTTTTT
v_call: TRBV12-5; clone_size: -; d_call: -; j_call: TRBJ2-3; cdr3_aa: CASAEISFADTQYF; cdr3_nt: TGTGCTAGTGCCGAAATATCCTTTGCAGATACGCAGTATTTT
v_call: TRBV12-3/TRBV12-4; clone_size: few; d_call: TRBD2; j_call: TRBJ2-1; cdr3_aa: CASTVAGPYNEQFF; cdr3_nt: TGTGCCAGCACCGTAGCGGGTCCCTACAATGAGCAGTTCTTC
v_call: TRBV5-1; clone_size: -; d_call: TRBD1; j_call: TRBJ1-1; cdr3_aa: CASSPDAGTGLNTEAFF; cdr3_nt: TGCGCCAGCAGTCCTGATGCGGGGACAGGGTTGAACACTGAAGCTTTCTTT
v_call: TRBV4-1; clone_size: -; d_call: -; j_call: TRBJ1-4; cdr3_aa: CASSQDRVQGYEKLFF; cdr3_nt: TGCGCCAGCAGCCAAGATCGAGTTCAGGGCTATGAAAAACTGTTTTTT
v_call: TRBV20-1; clone_size: -; d_call: TRBD1; j_call: TRBJ2-7; cdr3_aa: CSASPPGTGQQYF; cdr3_nt: TGCAGTGCTAGTCCCCCGGGGACAGGCCAGCAGTACTTC
v_call: TRBV2; clone_size: -; d_call: TRBD2; j_call: TRBJ2-2; cdr3_aa: CASSQVAGGLPGELFF; cdr3_nt: TGTGCCAGCAGTCAAGTAGCGGGGGGGCTCCCCGGGGAGCTGTTTTTT
v_call: TRBV5-1; clone_size: few; d_call: -; j_call: TRBJ2-7; cdr3_aa: CASSSTGPSDYEQYF; cdr3_nt: TGCGCCAGCAGCTCTACAGGGCCCTCGGACTACGAGCAGTACTTC
v_call: TRBV12-3/TRBV12-4; clone_size: few; d_call: TRBD2; j_call: TRBJ2-3; cdr3_aa: CASSSSGRARDTQYF; cdr3_nt: TGTGCCAGCAGTTCTAGCGGGAGGGCCAGAGATACGCAGTATTTT
v_call: TRBV5-6; clone_size: -; d_call: -; j_call: TRBJ2-1; cdr3_aa: CASSRSRDYNEQFF; cdr3_nt: TGTGCCAGCAGCCGGAGTCGGGACTACAATGAGCAGTTCTTC
v_call: TRBV5-1; clone_size: few; d_call: -; j_call: TRBJ2-4; cdr3_aa: CASSLLTISEAKNIQYF; cdr3_nt: TGCGCCAGCAGCTTGCTCACCATCTCGGAGGCCAAAAACATTCAGTACTTC
v_call: TRBV5-1; clone_size: few; d_call: -; j_call: TRBJ1-4; cdr3_aa: CASSLEHEGEKLFF; cdr3_nt: TGCGCCAGCAGCTTGGAACACGAAGGTGAAAAACTGTTTTTT
v_call: TRBV12-3/TRBV12-4; clone_size: many; d_call: -; j_call: TRBJ2-7; cdr3_aa: CASSLQGSGPYEQYF; cdr3_nt: TGTGCCAGCAGTCTACAGGGTTCCGGGCCCTACGAGCAGTACTTC
v_call: TRBV28; clone_size: many; d_call: -; j_call: TRBJ2-6; cdr3_aa: CASSFRGAGANVLTF; cdr3_nt: TGTGCCAGCAGTTTTCGTGGGGCTGGGGCCAACGTCCTGACTTTC
v_call: TRBV3-1; clone_size: -; d_call: TRBD1; j_call: TRBJ2-1; cdr3_aa: CASRRDREDHEQFF; cdr3_nt: TGTGCCAGCAGACGGGACAGGGAGGACCATGAGCAGTTCTTC
v_call: TRBV24-1; clone_size: -; d_call: TRBD1; j_call: TRBJ2-1; cdr3_aa: CATRETGYNEQFF; cdr3_nt: TGTGCCACCAGGGAGACAGGGTACAATGAGCAGTTCTTC
v_call: TRBV10-3; clone_size: -; d_call: -; j_call: TRBJ2-5; cdr3_aa: CAISESAGRETQYF; cdr3_nt: TGTGCCATCAGTGAGTCCGCGGGCAGGGAGACCCAGTACTTC
v_call: TRBV18; clone_size: -; d_call: -; j_call: TRBJ2-2; cdr3_aa: CASSPRQRSNTGELFF; cdr3_nt: TGTGCCAGCTCACCACGGCAGAGGAGTAACACCGGGGAGCTGTTTTTT
v_call: TRBV7-9; clone_size: -; d_call: TRBD1; j_call: TRBJ2-7; cdr3_aa: CASSRNIPGQGNEQYF; cdr3_nt: TGTGCCAGCAGCCGCAATATCCCGGGACAGGGGAACGAGCAGTACTTC
v_call: TRBV19; clone_size: -; d_call: -; j_call: TRBJ2-1; cdr3_aa: CASKVAVPYNEQFF; cdr3_nt: TGTGCCAGTAAGGTAGCGGTCCCCTACAATGAGCAGTTCTTC
v_call: TRBV30; clone_size: -; d_call: TRBD2; j_call: TRBJ2-1; cdr3_aa: CAWSGGGRKAQFF; cdr3_nt: TGTGCCTGGAGTGGGGGCGGGAGGAAGGCGCAGTTCTTC
v_call: TRBV19; clone_size: -; d_call: TRBD2; j_call: TRBJ2-1; cdr3_aa: CASTSSGRVDEQFF; cdr3_nt: TGTGCCAGTACATCTAGCGGGAGGGTCGATGAGCAGTTCTTC
v_call: TRBV5-1; clone_size: -; d_call: -; j_call: TRBJ2-2; cdr3_aa: CASSPRSLQNTGELFF; cdr3_nt: TGCGCCAGCAGCCCAAGATCGCTCCAGAACACCGGGGAGCTGTTTTTT
v_call: TRBV5-1; clone_size: -; d_call: -; j_call: TRBJ2-1; cdr3_aa: CASSLYSGSYNEQFF; cdr3_nt: TGCGCCAGCAGCTTGTATAGCGGAAGTTACAATGAGCAGTTCTTC
v_call: TRBV5-1; clone_size: few; d_call: TRBD2; j_call: TRBJ2-5; cdr3_aa: CASSLVASGAFQETQYF; cdr3_nt: TGCGCCAGCAGCTTGGTGGCTAGCGGGGCCTTCCAAGAGACCCAGTACTTC
v_call: TRBV7-9; clone_size: -; d_call: TRBD1; j_call: TRBJ2-3; cdr3_aa: CASSLWTGRFTDTQYF; cdr3_nt: TGTGCCAGCAGCCTGTGGACAGGGAGATTCACAGATACGCAGTATTTT
v_call: TRBV4-1; clone_size: few; d_call: -; j_call: TRBJ1-2; cdr3_aa: CASSQIRTGDGYTF; cdr3_nt: TGCGCCAGCAGCCAAATAAGGACGGGAGATGGCTACACCTTC
v_call: TRBV12-3/TRBV12-4; clone_size: few; d_call: -; j_call: TRBJ2-4; cdr3_aa: CASSTLTSNIQYF; cdr3_nt: TGTGCCAGCAGTACCCTTACTAGTAACATTCAGTACTTC
v_call: TRBV20-1; clone_size: few; d_call: -; j_call: TRBJ2-5; cdr3_aa: CSARRGLQETQYF; cdr3_nt: TGCAGTGCTAGGCGAGGGCTACAAGAGACCCAGTACTTC
v_call: TRBV3-1; clone_size: -; d_call: TRBD1; j_call: TRBJ2-1; cdr3_aa: CASSLPWYRGYNEQFF; cdr3_nt: TGTGCCAGCAGCCTGCCGTGGTACAGGGGATACAATGAGCAGTTCTTC
v_call: TRBV24-1; clone_size: -; d_call: -; j_call: TRBJ2-2; cdr3_aa: CATTHGQTGELFF; cdr3_nt: TGTGCCACCACCCACGGACAGACTGGGGAGCTGTTTTTT
v_call: TRBV15; clone_size: few; d_call: -; j_call: TRBJ2-7; cdr3_aa: CATSREGRDGLYEQYF; cdr3_nt: TGTGCCACCAGCAGAGAAGGACGGGACGGTTTGTACGAGCAGTACTTC
v_call: TRBV7-9; clone_size: -; d_call: TRBD1; j_call: TRBJ2-2; cdr3_aa: CASSFSRQGAFGGELFF; cdr3_nt: TGTGCCAGCAGCTTTTCGCGACAGGGGGCTTTTGGCGGGGAGCTGTTTTTT
v_call: TRBV3-1; clone_size: -; d_call: -; j_call: TRBJ2-7; cdr3_aa: CASSNLPYEQYF; cdr3_nt: TGTGCCAGCAGCAACTTACCCTACGAGCAGTACTTC
v_call: TRBV18; clone_size: few; d_call: -; j_call: TRBJ1-1; cdr3_aa: CASSPALGDTEAFF; cdr3_nt: TGTGCCAGCTCACCAGCTCTTGGGGACACTGAAGCTTTCTTT
v_call: TRBV9; clone_size: few; d_call: -; j_call: TRBJ2-5; cdr3_aa: CASSGHGSHETQYF; cdr3_nt: TGTGCCAGCAGCGGCCACGGGTCTCATGAGACCCAGTACTTC
v_call: TRBV6-1; clone_size: few; d_call: -; j_call: TRBJ2-5; cdr3_aa: CASSVPTGLQETQYF; cdr3_nt: TGTGCCAGCAGTGTGCCGACAGGCCTCCAAGAGACCCAGTACTTC
v_call: TRBV6-5; clone_size: -; d_call: -; j_call: TRBJ2-7; cdr3_aa: CASSYSSTAYEQYF; cdr3_nt: TGTGCCAGCAGTTACTCGTCTACCGCCTACGAGCAGTACTTC
v_call: TRBV20-1; clone_size: -; d_call: TRBD2; j_call: TRBJ2-3; cdr3_aa: CSATRTSGRTDTQYF; cdr3_nt: TGCAGTGCTACCAGGACTAGCGGTCGCACAGATACGCAGTATTTT
v_call: TRBV7-2; clone_size: few; d_call: -; j_call: TRBJ2-3; cdr3_aa: CASSLVYLDTDTQYF; cdr3_nt: TGTGCCAGCAGCTTAGTATATTTGGACACAGATACGCAGTATTTT
v_call: TRBV7-2; clone_size: few; d_call: TRBD1; j_call: TRBJ1-1; cdr3_aa: CASSTWGQREAFF; cdr3_nt: TGTGCCAGCAGCACGTGGGGACAGCGTGAAGCTTTCTTT
v_call: TRBV2; clone_size: many; d_call: -; j_call: TRBJ2-1; cdr3_aa: CASSGYNEQFF; cdr3_nt: TGCGCCAGCAGCGGCTACAATGAGCAGTTCTTC
v_call: TRBV10-3; clone_size: few; d_call: TRBD2; j_call: TRBJ2-4; cdr3_aa: CAISESGTSGIRKGDIQYF; cdr3_nt: TGTGCCATCAGTGAGTCAGGGACTAGCGGGATCAGAAAGGGGGACATTCAGTACTTC
v_call: TRBV6-5; clone_size: many; d_call: -; j_call: TRBJ2-3; cdr3_aa: CASSYSRGTDTQYF; cdr3_nt: TGTGCCAGCAGTTACTCGCGGGGCACAGATACGCAGTATTTT
v_call: TRBV10-2; clone_size: many; d_call: -; j_call: TRBJ2-7; cdr3_aa: CASSGLAQGSTYEQYF; cdr3_nt: TGCGCCAGCAGTGGTCTGGCTCAGGGAAGTACCTACGAGCAGTACTTC
v_call: TRBV24-1; clone_size: few; d_call: TRBD1; j_call: TRBJ2-3; cdr3_aa: CATSITGGTDTQYF; cdr3_nt: TGTGCCACCAGTATAACAGGGGGGACCGATACGCAGTATTTT
v_call: TRBV12-3/TRBV12-4; clone_size: -; d_call: -; j_call: TRBJ2-5; cdr3_aa: CASSPLDVHQETQYF; cdr3_nt: TGTGCCAGCAGTCCCCTCGACGTTCACCAAGAGACCCAGTACTTC
v_call: TRBV12-3/TRBV12-4; clone_size: -; d_call: -; j_call: TRBJ1-5; cdr3_aa: CASSFRQQARQPQHF; cdr3_nt: TGTGCCAGCAGTTTTCGACAACAGGCCCGGCAGCCCCAGCATTTT
v_call: TRBV10-3; clone_size: many; d_call: -; j_call: TRBJ1-2; cdr3_aa: CAISRTFPEGLGYTF; cdr3_nt: TGTGCCATCAGTAGGACCTTCCCGGAGGGGTTGGGCTACACCTTC